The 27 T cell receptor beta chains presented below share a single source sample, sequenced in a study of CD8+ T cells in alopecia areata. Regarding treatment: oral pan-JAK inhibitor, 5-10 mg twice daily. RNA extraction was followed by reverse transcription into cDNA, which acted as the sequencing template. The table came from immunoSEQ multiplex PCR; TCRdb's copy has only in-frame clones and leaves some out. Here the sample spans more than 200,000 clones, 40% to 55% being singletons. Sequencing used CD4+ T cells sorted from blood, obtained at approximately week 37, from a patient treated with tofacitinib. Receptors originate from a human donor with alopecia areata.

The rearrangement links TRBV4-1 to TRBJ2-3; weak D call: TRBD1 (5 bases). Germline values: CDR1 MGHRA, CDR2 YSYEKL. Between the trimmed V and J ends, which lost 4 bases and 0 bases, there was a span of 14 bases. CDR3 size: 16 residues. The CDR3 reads CASSRPLGASTDTQYF. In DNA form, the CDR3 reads TGCGCCAGCAGCCGGCCTTTAGGGGCTAGCACAGATACGCAGTATTTT.

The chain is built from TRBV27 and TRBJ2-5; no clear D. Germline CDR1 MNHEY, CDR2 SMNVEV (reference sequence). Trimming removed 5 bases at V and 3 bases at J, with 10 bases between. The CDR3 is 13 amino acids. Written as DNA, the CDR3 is TGTGCCAGCAGTGCCAGGAGAAAAGAGACCCAGTACTTC. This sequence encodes CASSARRKETQYF.

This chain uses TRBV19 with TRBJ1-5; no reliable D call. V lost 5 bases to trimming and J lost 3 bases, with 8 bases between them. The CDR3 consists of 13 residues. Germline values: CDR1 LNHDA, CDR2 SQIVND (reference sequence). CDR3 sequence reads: CASSQTLNQPQHF. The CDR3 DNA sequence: TGTGCCAGTAGTCAGACCCTCAATCAGCCCCAGCATTTT.

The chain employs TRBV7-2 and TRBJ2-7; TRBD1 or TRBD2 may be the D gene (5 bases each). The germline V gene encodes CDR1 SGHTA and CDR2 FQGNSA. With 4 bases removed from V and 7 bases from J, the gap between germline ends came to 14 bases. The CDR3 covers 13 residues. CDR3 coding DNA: TGTGCCAGCAGCTACTGGCCGGGACGGGAGCAGTACTTC. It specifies CASSYWPGREQYF.

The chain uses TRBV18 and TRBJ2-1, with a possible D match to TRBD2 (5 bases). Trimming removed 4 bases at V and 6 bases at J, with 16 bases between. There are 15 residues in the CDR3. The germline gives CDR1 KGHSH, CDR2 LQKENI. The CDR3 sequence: CASSLRDGLGNEQFF. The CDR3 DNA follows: TGTGCCAGCTCACTACGTGATGGACTGGGCAATGAGCAGTTCTTC. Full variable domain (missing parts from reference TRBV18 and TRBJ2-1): NAGVMQNPRHLVRRRGQEARLRCSPMKGHSHVYWYRQLPEEGLKFMVYLQKENIIDESGMPKERFSAEFPKEGPSILRIQQVVRGDSAAYFCASSLRDGLGNEQFFGPGTRLTVL.

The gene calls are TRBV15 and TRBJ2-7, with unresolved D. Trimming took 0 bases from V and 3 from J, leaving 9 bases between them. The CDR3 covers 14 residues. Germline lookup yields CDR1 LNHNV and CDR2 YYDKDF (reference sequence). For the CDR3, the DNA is TGTGCCACCAGCAGAGAACGGTTGGGCTACGAGCAGTACTTC. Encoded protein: CATSRERLGYEQYF.

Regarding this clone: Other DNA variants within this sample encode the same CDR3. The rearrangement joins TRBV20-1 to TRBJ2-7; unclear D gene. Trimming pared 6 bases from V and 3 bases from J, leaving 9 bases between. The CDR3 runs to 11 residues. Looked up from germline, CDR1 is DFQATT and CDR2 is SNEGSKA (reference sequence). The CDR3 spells CSALDNYEQYF. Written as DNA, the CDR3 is TGCAGTGCCCTTGACAACTACGAGCAGTACTTC.

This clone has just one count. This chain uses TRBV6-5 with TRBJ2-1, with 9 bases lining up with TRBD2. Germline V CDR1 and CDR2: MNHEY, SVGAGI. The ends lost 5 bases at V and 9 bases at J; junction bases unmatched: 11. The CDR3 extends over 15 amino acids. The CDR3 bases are TGTGCCAGCAGTGCACCGGGACTAGCTCATGCTGAGCAGTTCTTC. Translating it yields CASSAPGLAHAEQFF.

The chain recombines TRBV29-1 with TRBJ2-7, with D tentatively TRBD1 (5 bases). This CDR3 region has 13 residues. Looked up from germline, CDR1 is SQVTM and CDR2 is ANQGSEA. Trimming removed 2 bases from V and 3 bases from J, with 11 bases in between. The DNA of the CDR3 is TGCAGCGTTGAATCAGGGTCCCGCTACGAGCAGTACTTC. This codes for CSVESGSRYEQYF.

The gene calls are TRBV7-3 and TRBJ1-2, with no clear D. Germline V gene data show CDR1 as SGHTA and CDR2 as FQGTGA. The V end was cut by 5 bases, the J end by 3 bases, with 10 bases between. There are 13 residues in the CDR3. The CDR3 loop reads CASSPQPDYGYTF. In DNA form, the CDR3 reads TGTGCCAGCAGCCCACAGCCGGACTATGGCTACACCTTC.

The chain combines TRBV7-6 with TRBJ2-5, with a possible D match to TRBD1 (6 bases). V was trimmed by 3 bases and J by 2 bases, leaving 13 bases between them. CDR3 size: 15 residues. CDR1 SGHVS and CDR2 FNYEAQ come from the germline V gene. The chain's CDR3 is CASSFRDNPQETQYF. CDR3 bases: TGTGCCAGCAGCTTCCGGGACAACCCGCAAGAGACCCAGTACTTC.

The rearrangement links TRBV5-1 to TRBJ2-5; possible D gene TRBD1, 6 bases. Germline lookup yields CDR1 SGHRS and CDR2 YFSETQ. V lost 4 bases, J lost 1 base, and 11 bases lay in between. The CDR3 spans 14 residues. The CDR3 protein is CASSIGQIQETQYF. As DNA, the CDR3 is TGCGCCAGCAGCATTGGACAGATCCAAGAGACCCAGTACTTC.

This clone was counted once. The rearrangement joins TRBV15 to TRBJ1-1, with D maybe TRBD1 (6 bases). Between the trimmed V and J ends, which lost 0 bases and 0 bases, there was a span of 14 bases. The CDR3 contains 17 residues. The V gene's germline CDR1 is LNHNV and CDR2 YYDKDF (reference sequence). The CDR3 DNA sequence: TGTGCCACCAGCAGAGATCCTATAGGGGGGGTGAACACTGAAGCTTTCTTT. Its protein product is CATSRDPIGGVNTEAFF.

The CDR3 nucleotides are TGTGCCAGCAGCTTTTCAAGCTCCTACAATGAGCAGTTCTTC. The encoded protein is CASSFSSSYNEQFF. V usage is TRBV7-3 and J usage is TRBJ2-1, with no clear D. Between the trimmed V and J ends, which lost 3 bases and 0 bases, there was a span of 6 bases. The CDR3 has 14 residues. Germline CDR1 reads SGHTA; CDR2 reads FQGTGA.

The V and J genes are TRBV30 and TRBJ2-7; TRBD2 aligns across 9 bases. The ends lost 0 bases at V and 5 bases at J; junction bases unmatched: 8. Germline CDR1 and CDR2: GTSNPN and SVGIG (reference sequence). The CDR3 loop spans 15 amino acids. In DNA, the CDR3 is TGTGCCTGGAGTGTAACCGTAGCGGGAGCCAACGAGCAGTACTTC. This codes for CAWSVTVAGANEQYF. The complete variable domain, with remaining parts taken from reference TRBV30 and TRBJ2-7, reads SQTIHQWPATLVQPVGSPLSLECTVEGTSNPNLYWYRQAAGRGLQLLFYSVGIGQISSEVPQNLSASRPQDRQFILSSKKLLLSDSGFYLCAWSVTVAGANEQYFGPGTRLTVT.

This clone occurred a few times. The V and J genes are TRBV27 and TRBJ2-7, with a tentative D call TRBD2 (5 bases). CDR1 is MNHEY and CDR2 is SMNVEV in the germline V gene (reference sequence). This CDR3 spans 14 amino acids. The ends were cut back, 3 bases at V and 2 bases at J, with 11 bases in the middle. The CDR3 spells CASSFRADAYEQYF. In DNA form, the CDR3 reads TGTGCCAGCAGTTTCAGAGCGGATGCCTACGAGCAGTACTTC.

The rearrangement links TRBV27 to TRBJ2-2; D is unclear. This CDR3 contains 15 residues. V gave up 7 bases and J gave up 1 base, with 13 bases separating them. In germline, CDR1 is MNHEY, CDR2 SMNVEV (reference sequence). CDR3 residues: CASTGRYVNTGELFF. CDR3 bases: TGTGCCAGCACCGGACGTTATGTGAACACCGGGGAGCTGTTTTTT.

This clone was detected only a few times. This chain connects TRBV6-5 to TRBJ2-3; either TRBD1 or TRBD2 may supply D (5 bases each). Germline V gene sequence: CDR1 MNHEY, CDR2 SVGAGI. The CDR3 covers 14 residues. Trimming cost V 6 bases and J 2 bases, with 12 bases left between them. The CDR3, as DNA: TGTGCCAGCAGCGAGGGGTGGACCACAGATACGCAGTATTTT. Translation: CASSEGWTTDTQYF.

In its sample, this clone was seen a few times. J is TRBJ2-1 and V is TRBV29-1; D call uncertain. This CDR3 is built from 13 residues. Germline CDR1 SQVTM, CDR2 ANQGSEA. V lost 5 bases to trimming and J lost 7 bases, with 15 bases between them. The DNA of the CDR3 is TGCAGCGTTCAAGGGCCGATATTGAATGAGCAGTTCTTC. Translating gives CSVQGPILNEQFF.

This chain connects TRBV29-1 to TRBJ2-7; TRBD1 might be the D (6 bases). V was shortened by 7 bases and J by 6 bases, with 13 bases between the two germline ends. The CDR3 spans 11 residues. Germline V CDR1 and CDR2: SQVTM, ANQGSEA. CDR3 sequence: CSAGQRGEQYF. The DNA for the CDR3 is TGCAGCGCCGGACAGAGAGGCGAGCAGTACTTC.

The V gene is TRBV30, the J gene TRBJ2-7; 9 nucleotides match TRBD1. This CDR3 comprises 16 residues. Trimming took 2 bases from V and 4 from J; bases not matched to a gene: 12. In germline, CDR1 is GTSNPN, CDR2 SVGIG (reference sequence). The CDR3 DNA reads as TGTGCCTGGAGTACCTCGAGGTGGGACAGGGCATACGAGCAGTACTTC. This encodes CAWSTSRWDRAYEQYF.

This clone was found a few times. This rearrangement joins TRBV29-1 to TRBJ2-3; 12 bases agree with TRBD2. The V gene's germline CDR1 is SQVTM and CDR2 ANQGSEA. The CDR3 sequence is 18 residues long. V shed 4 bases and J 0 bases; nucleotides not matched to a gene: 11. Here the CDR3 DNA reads TGCAGCGTTGGCCCGACTAGCGGGAGTTACTCTAGCACAGATACGCAGTATTTT. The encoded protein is CSVGPTSGSYSSTDTQYF.

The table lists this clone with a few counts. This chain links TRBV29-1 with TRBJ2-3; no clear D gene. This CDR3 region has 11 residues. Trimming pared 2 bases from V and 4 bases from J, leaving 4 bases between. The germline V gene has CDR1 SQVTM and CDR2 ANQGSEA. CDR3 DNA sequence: TGCAGCGTTGAAAGGTCAGATACGCAGTATTTT. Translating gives CSVERSDTQYF.

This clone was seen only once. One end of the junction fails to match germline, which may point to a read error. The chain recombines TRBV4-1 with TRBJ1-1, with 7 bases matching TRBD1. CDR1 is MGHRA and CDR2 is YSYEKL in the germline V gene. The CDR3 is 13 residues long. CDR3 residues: CASSQDPGGKLNF. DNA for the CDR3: TGCGCCAGCAGCCAAGATCCAGGGGGGAAGCTAAACTTT.

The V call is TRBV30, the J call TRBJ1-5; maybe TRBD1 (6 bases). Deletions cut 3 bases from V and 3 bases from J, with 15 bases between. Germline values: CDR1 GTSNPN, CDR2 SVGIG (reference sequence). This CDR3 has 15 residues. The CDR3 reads CAWRGGAMNNQPQHF. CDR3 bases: TGTGCCTGGAGAGGGGGAGCTATGAACAATCAGCCCCAGCATTTT.

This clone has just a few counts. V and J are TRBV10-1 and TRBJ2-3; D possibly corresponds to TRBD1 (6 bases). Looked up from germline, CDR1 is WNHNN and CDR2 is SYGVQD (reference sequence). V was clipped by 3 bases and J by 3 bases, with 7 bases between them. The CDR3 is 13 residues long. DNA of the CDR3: TGCGCCAGCAGTGAAGGGGGTACAGATACGCAGTATTTT. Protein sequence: CASSEGGTDTQYF.

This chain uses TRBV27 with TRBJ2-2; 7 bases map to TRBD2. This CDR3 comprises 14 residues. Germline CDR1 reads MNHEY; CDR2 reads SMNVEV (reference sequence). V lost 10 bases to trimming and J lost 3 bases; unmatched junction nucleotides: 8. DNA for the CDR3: TGTGCCACCCAGGGTAGCGGGTACACCGGGGAGCTGTTTTTT. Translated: CATQGSGYTGELFF.